A selection of T cell receptor beta chains follows, all from one sample in a study of CD8 T cells in ankylosing spondylitis. TCRdb called the 5' RACE reads again in MiXCR, with one record for every CDR3 protein. The sample lists a few hundred thousand distinct CDR3 sequences; around 24% were seen once. The sample consisted of blood, either unsorted or a sorted T cell fraction (not recorded which). The receptors were sampled from a male donor with ankylosing spondylitis. Both conserved end residues are trimmed from each CDR3. Each record gives: V gene, CDR3 length, J gene, CDR3 protein.

TRBV7-9	14	TRBJ2-1	ASSMTTGVRFNEQF
TRBV20-1	12	TRBJ2-7	SAPIGTSGNEQY
TRBV5-1	13	TRBJ2-5	ASRIDSSYQETQY
TRBV25-1	12	TRBJ1-2	ASSVTGGYYGYT
TRBV24-1	12	TRBJ1-3	ATSDPLGGNTIY
TRBV7-2	14	TRBJ2-1	ASSLGTGTGNNEQF
TRBV28	11	TRBJ2-1	AVSGSSAQEQF
TRBV6-2/TRBV6-3	17	TRBJ2-2	ASTSILLAGGPSTGELF
TRBV20-1	11	TRBJ2-7	SAELDRRREQY
TRBV5-1	15	TRBJ2-1	ASSLGPRTSPVNEQF
TRBV12-3/TRBV12-4	15	TRBJ2-2	ASSWEGTGGLTGELF
TRBV7-6	12	TRBJ2-5	ASSLFRALETQY
TRBV6-2/TRBV6-3	14	TRBJ2-4	ASSPLDSTLINIQY
TRBV20-1	11	TRBJ1-1	SANDRTNTEAF
TRBV29-1	10	TRBJ2-4	SVAGQRDIQY
TRBV12-3/TRBV12-4	11	TRBJ1-6	ASKRGQDSPLH
TRBV10-3	11	TRBJ2-5	AIRMGGEETQY
TRBV6-1	11	TRBJ1-5	ASRKQEDQPQH
TRBV7-2	10	TRBJ1-5	ASSRYNQPQH
TRBV20-1	11	TRBJ1-5	SARDSFNQPQH
TRBV6-5	12	TRBJ2-5	ASSFGWGEETQY
TRBV25-1	12	TRBJ1-2	ASSEWGYDDGYT
TRBV20-1	11	TRBJ1-3	SAVPPGGNTIY
TRBV15	14	TRBJ1-5	ATSRVGYRGDQPQH